One and the same sample provided the 10 T cell receptor beta chains below, sequenced in a study of T cell changes during pregnancy in multiple sclerosis. The method was immunoSEQ multiplex PCR; TCRdb's version includes in-frame clones alone and lacks a portion of them. The table has tens of thousands of clones, 85% to 90% seen once. This specimen was CD8+ T cells from peripheral blood mononuclear cells, taken before pregnancy. The receptors originated from a female donor with multiple sclerosis, enrolled in a pregnancy study.

The chain links TRBV20-1 to TRBJ2-7; a possible D gene is TRBD1 (6 bases). V was pared by 7 bases and J by 4 bases, with 8 bases between. CDR3 length: 10 residues. Per germline, CDR1 DFQATT and CDR2 SNEGSKA (reference sequence). The CDR3 DNA follows: TGCAGTGTCCAGGGGTACGAGCAGTACTTC. Translated, it gives CSVQGYEQYF.

The gene calls are TRBV4-3 and TRBJ2-7, with TRBD2 matching over 10 bases. Trimming took 0 bases from V and 3 from J; bases not matched to a gene: 2. The CDR3 runs 15 residues. Germline V gives CDR1 LGHNA, CDR2 YSLEER. DNA for the CDR3: TGCGCCAGCAGCCAAGAAACTAGCGGGGTCTACGAGCAGTACTTC. Its translation: CASSQETSGVYEQYF.

Only one count was recorded for this clone. The chain joins TRBV5-1 to TRBJ1-1; D is perhaps TRBD1 (6 bases). This CDR3 has 14 residues. Germline V gene sequence: CDR1 SGHRS, CDR2 YFSETQ. Trimming took 1 base from V and 10 from J, leaving 17 bases between them. CDR3: CASSLRGGREGAFF. The CDR3 region has the DNA TGCGCCAGCAGCTTGCGGGGGGGCAGGGAAGGAGCTTTCTTT.

In nucleotides, the CDR3 is TGCGCCAGCAGCTCGCGACCCTGGGACACCACCTCCTACGAGCAGTACTTC. Translation: CASSSRPWDTTSYEQYF. The V call is TRBV5-1, the J call TRBJ2-7, with TRBD1 as a possible D gene (6 bases). CDR1 is SGHRS, CDR2 YFSETQ, per germline. The CDR3 has 17 residues. V lost 3 bases to trimming and J lost 0 bases, with 19 bases between them.

This chain uses TRBV5-1 with TRBJ2-2, with D perhaps TRBD1 (6 bases). Germline V lookup: CDR1 SGHRS, CDR2 YFSETQ. CDR3 length: 17 amino acids. Between the trimmed V and J ends, which lost 0 bases and 0 bases, there was a span of 12 bases. CDR3 DNA: TGCGCCAGCAGCTTGGAATCAGGGGAAGCGAACACCGGGGAGCTGTTTTTT. Translation: CASSLESGEANTGELFF.

The chain uses TRBV4-1 and TRBJ2-7, with TRBD2 matching 8 bases. CDR1 is MGHRA, CDR2 YSYEKL, per germline. The length of the CDR3 is 16 residues. The junction had 11 bases not matched to a gene; V was cut back by 3 bases and J by 4 bases. In nucleotides, the CDR3 is TGCGCCAGCAGCCAGTCTCCAGCGGGGGATTCTTACGAGCAGTACTTC. Protein sequence: CASSQSPAGDSYEQYF.

This sequence joins TRBV19 and TRBJ2-7; unclear D gene. In germline, CDR1 is LNHDA, CDR2 SQIVND (reference sequence). CDR3 size: 13 residues. Trimming removed 3 bases at V and 1 base at J, with 7 bases between. The CDR3 bases are TGTGCCAGTAGTATCGACGGGTCCTACGAGCAGTACTTC. This sequence encodes CASSIDGSYEQYF.

This clone was seen a few times. The rearrangement uses TRBV30 and TRBJ1-1, with D maybe TRBD1 (6 bases). Trimming left V 3 bases short and J 5 bases short, with 13 bases between. This CDR3 spans 13 amino acids. Looked up from germline, CDR1 is GTSNPN and CDR2 is SVGIG (reference sequence). CDR3 bases: TGTGCCTGGAGCGTGGGGGCGAGAACTGAAGCTTTCTTT. It yields the protein CAWSVGARTEAFF.

V usage is TRBV27 and J usage is TRBJ2-7, with D hard to call. The V gene lost 7 bases and the J gene lost 0 bases, with 22 bases spanning the gap. The CDR3 sequence is 17 residues long. Germline CDR1 reads MNHEY; CDR2 reads SMNVEV (reference sequence). CDR3 DNA sequence: TGTGCCAGCATTGGCCCGGCCCCCCACAGTAGCTCCTACGAGCAGTACTTC. Amino acids: CASIGPAPHSSSYEQYF.

This chain connects TRBV5-5 to TRBJ2-3; no reliable D call. Trimming cost V 0 bases and J 3 bases, with 11 bases left between them. The CDR3 length is 15 residues. Germline CDR1 reads SGHKS; CDR2 reads YYEKEE (reference sequence). The CDR3 sequence is CASSLDRELTDTQYF. CDR3 coding DNA: TGTGCCAGCAGCTTGGACCGCGAATTGACAGATACGCAGTATTTT. Complete variable domain (other parts from reference TRBV5-5 and TRBJ2-3): DAGVTQSPTHLIKTRGQQVTLRCSPISGHKSVSWYQQVLGQGPQFIFQYYEKEERGRGNFPDRFSARQFPNYSSELNVNALLLGDSALYLCASSLDRELTDTQYFGPGTRLTVL.